The present entry profiles one TCR beta chain with its context. What it binds is not known. Only in-frame clones appear in the TCRdb table, and some are missing; sequencing was by immunoSEQ multiplex PCR. The repertoire consists of about 350,000 clones, with 88% occurring once and the leading ten covering 6.4%. With 9 bases clipped from V and 0 bases from J, the junction kept 3 bases outside the gene matches. Germline V gene sequence: CDR1 SGHTA, CDR2 FQGTGA. This CDR3 spans 13 amino acids. This entry comes from a study of Ad26.COV2.S vaccination and SARS-CoV-2 variants. Study as a whole: The study gave Ad26.COV2.S intramuscularly, once or twice 56 days apart. Study-wide points: Vaccinees and placebo recipients showed similar non-spike TCR breadth.

Sample treatment: some 20 received Ad26.COV2.S at low or high dose, single or two shots; about 5 received placebo; per-sample allocation not given. Samples were taken on day 63 after the first vaccine or placebo injection. Boston supplied an adult donor aged 18-55 years. This TCR was sampled from a person aged 18-65 years who received the Ad26.COV2.S COVID-19 vaccine or a placebo. The sample in question was peripheral blood, obtained in a trial of Ad26.COV2.S vaccine versus placebo. This chain joins TRBV7-3 and TRBJ2-5; TRBD2 agrees at 8 bases. The CDR3 region has the DNA TGTGCCAGTAGCGGGGCGTACCAAGAGACCCAGTACTTC. The encoded protein is CASSGAYQETQYF.